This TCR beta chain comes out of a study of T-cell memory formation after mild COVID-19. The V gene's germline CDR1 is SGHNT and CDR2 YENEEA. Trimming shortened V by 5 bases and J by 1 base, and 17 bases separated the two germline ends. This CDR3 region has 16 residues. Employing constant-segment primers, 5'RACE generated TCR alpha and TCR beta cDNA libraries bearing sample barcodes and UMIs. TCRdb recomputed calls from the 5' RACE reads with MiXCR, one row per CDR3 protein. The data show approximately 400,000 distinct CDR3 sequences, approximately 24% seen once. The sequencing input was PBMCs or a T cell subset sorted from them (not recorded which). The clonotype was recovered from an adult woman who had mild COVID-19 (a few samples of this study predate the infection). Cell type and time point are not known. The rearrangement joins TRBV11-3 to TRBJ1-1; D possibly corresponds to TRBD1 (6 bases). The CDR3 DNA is TGTGCCAGCAGCAACGGGGGCGGGTTCGCGAACACTGAAGCTTTCTTT. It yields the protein CASSNGGGFANTEAFF. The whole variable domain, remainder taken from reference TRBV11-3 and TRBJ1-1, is EAGVVQSPRYKIIEKKQPVAFWCNPISGHNTLYWYLQNLGQGPELLIRYENEEAVDDSQLPKDRFSAERLKGVDSTLKIQPAELGDSAVYLCASSNGGGFANTEAFFGQGTRLTVV.